This T cell receptor (beta chain) was identified in a study of OX40 agonist ivuxolimab in advanced cancers. For context, the study as a whole: Ivuxolimab, which targeted the costimulatory receptor OX40 (CD134), was an agonistic, fully human IgG2 monoclonal antibody. Intravenous ivuxolimab was administered to patients every 2 weeks at six dose levels: 0.01, 0.1, 0.3, 1.5, 3 and 10 mg/kg. Peripheral TCRbeta sequencing was intended to test whether TCR sequence diversity was altered and clonal T-cell expansion was caused by ivuxolimab. Patients were allowed to have had prior anti-PD-1, anti-PD-L1 or anti-CTLA-4 therapy, and 40% to 45% of the dose-escalation patients had been treated with checkpoint inhibitors. A male proportion of roughly 80% and a mean age of roughly 55 years, ranging from roughly 23 to 90, were recorded for the dose-escalation cohort. Of the roughly 52 dose-escalation patients, hepatocellular carcinoma was present in around 20, melanoma in around 15, renal cell carcinoma in 9 and head and neck cancer in 9. Partial responses were achieved by three dose-escalation patients, of whom one had hepatocellular carcinoma and two had cutaneous melanoma. The monotherapy dose-escalation portion (N ≈ 56 patients) of the phase I ivuxolimab trial is reported in the paper.

Genomic DNA was isolated from the sorted cells so that the TCRbeta CDR3 region could be sequenced. TCRbeta CDR3 regions were sequenced using the immunoSEQ Assay. The source is immuneACCESS, and TCRdb retained only in-frame sequences with V and J called. Part of the clones is not carried over; for the studies checked, unresolved V genes explain less than half of this, and the remainder is unexplained. The sample table holds under 85,000 clones, of which under 90% were seen once. Roughly 0.74% of the sample belongs to the ten largest clones. Remarks on this clone: No cognate antigen has been identified for it. No quality values exist for individual bases; no much larger clone is one base distant.

The trial excluded patients who had a history of autoimmune disease or were on systemic immunosuppression. Peripheral blood for TCR sequencing was collected from all dose cohorts at baseline, on cycle 4 day 1, and on cycle 7 day 1. The samples were taken from a phase I, first-in-human, multicenter, open-label dose-escalation trial of ivuxolimab. The trial enrolled adults with locally advanced or metastatic head and neck squamous cell, hepatocellular, melanoma or renal cell carcinoma. CD4+ and CD8+ T cells were sorted separately from peripheral blood before TCR sequencing. The investigation overall reported the following: Which antigens the clonally expanded peripheral T cells were specific for was not determined. Partial responders in the 0.1-3.0 mg/kg groups had among the lowest normalized peripheral clonal expansion, especially among CD8+ T cells. After ivuxolimab, expanded clones were on average more numerous among CD8+ T cells than among CD4+ T cells. At doses of 0.1 to 3.0 mg/kg, clonal expansion of both CD4+ and CD8+ T cells in blood was seen between baseline and week 6. Low levels of normalized T-cell clonal expansion were also seen in some patients who did not respond.

The sample was CD4+ or CD8+ T cells sorted from blood, taken in a trial of the OX40 agonist ivuxolimab. The TCR sequence derives from an adult with an advanced solid tumor such as melanoma, head and neck, liver or kidney cancer.

CDR3 sequence: CASSLAGSGNTIYF. The nucleotide sequence is TGTGCCAGCAGCTTAGCAGGTTCTGGAAACACCATATATTTT. This chain joins TRBV7-2 to TRBJ1-3; no confident D gene assignment can be made. Based on the germline V gene, the CDR1 and CDR2 sequences are SGHTA and FQGNSA. There are 14 amino acids in the CDR3, from cysteine to phenylalanine inclusive. The CDR3 DNA has 42 bases and is translated from base 1. Between the V and J ends, shortened by 0 bases and 1 base respectively, the junction contains 4 bases.